The 26 T cell receptor beta chains in this list originate from one sample, sequenced in a study of T-cell memory formation after mild COVID-19. TCRdb re-called the 5' RACE reads with MiXCR, one entry per CDR3 protein. The data contain more than 250,000 distinct CDR3 sequences, around 15% of them seen just once; the ten biggest clones take up around 23%. Material for sequencing was PBMCs or a T cell subset sorted from them (not recorded which). These receptor sequences come from a man aged 18 to 30 who had mild COVID-19 (a few samples of this study predate the infection). Cell type and time point are not known.

In its sample, this clonotype was seen a few times. The chain employs TRBV7-2 and TRBJ2-5; D might be TRBD1 or TRBD2, each matching 5 bases. V lost 0 bases and J lost 7, with 15 bases in between. CDR1 and CDR2 from the germline V gene are SGHTA and FQGNSA. This CDR3 region has 15 residues. In nucleotides, the CDR3 is TGTGCCAGCAGCTTAGCGGGGCTAGCCCGGGGGACCCAGTACTTC. Protein: CASSLAGLARGTQYF.

V usage is TRBV20-1 and J usage is TRBJ1-2; a possible D gene is TRBD1 (6 bases). The CDR3 is 14 amino acids. V gave up 7 bases and J gave up 3 bases, with 18 bases separating them. CDR1 is DFQATT and CDR2 is SNEGSKA in the germline V gene (reference sequence). The CDR3 coding sequence is TGCAGTGTCACATCGGACAGCACCCACTATGGCTACACCTTC. It encodes CSVTSDSTHYGYTF.

This sequence joins TRBV5-1 and TRBJ2-5; 11 bases align to TRBD2. J was trimmed by 5 bases and V by 0 bases; bases with no gene match: 6. Germline CDR1 is SGHRS and CDR2 is YFSETQ. The CDR3 loop spans 16 amino acids. CDR3 sequence (DNA): TGCGCCAGCAGCTTGGCCGGGGGACTAGCGGTGGAGACCCAGTACTTC. This sequence encodes CASSLAGGLAVETQYF.

The sample holds a few counts of this clonotype. V gene TRBV6-5 combines with J gene TRBJ2-2; D is uncertain. Trimming removed 0 bases from V and 7 bases from J, with 9 bases in between. This CDR3 region has 14 residues. Germline assignment: CDR1 MNHEY and CDR2 SVGAGI. The CDR3 DNA follows: TGTGCCAGCAGTTACTCTGGGGTGGTCGGGGAGCTGTTTTTT. It is translated as CASSYSGVVGELFF.

The rearrangement joins TRBV7-2 to TRBJ1-2, with D hard to call. This CDR3 has 16 amino acids. Trimming shortened V by 5 bases and J by 0 bases, and 16 bases separated the two germline ends. Germline loops: CDR1 SGHTA, CDR2 FQGNSA. DNA for the CDR3: TGTGCCAGCAGCCTGAGGACGACCCGGGCTAACTATGGCTACACCTTC. It is translated as CASSLRTTRANYGYTF.

This clonotype was detected many times. The V and J genes are TRBV7-2 and TRBJ1-1; no clear D. V gave up 5 bases and J gave up 3 bases, with 16 bases separating them. Germline V gene lookup returns CDR1 SGHTA and CDR2 FQGNSA. The CDR3 length is 15 residues. CDR3 nucleotides: TGTGCCAGCAGCCAAGGACCCGGGTCGTACACTGAAGCTTTCTTT. Protein: CASSQGPGSYTEAFF.

This clonotype was seen once. The genes are TRBV7-6 and TRBJ1-1, with unresolved D. V was cut by 1 base and J by 0 bases, with 12 bases left in between. Germline values: CDR1 SGHVS, CDR2 FNYEAQ. The CDR3 has 16 residues. The chain's CDR3 is CASSLGGPIMNTEAFF. The CDR3 region has the DNA TGTGCCAGCAGCTTAGGAGGCCCTATCATGAACACTGAAGCTTTCTTT.

This clonotype was found once. The rearrangement uses TRBV7-9 and TRBJ2-5; tentative D call: TRBD2 (5 bases). V was pared by 4 bases and J by 6 bases, with 12 bases between. This CDR3 is built from 13 residues. Germline values: CDR1 SEHNR, CDR2 FQNEAQ (reference sequence). The CDR3 DNA reads TGTGCCAGCAGCTCCGGTGCGGGTCAGACCCAGTACTTC. It translates to CASSSGAGQTQYF.

The chain recombines TRBV6-5 with TRBJ1-6; unclear D gene. Germline V CDR1 and CDR2: MNHEY, SVGAGI. With 5 bases removed from V and 9 bases from J, the gap between germline ends came to 8 bases. There are 12 residues in the CDR3. Here the CDR3 DNA reads TGTGCCAGCAGTGTACCGGGTTCACCCCTCCACTTT. Translation: CASSVPGSPLHF.

The chain is built from TRBV7-6 and TRBJ1-2; D gene ambiguous. This CDR3 region has 14 residues. Trimming shortened V by 5 bases and J by 3 bases, and 13 bases separated the two germline ends. CDR1 and CDR2 (germline): SGHVS, FNYEAQ. The CDR3 nucleotides read TGTGCCAGCAGCCCCTGGCGGGGTGACTATGGCTACACCTTC. Its protein product is CASSPWRGDYGYTF.

V and J are TRBV27 and TRBJ2-1; 8 bases align to TRBD2. The CDR3 covers 16 residues. Per germline, CDR1 MNHEY and CDR2 SMNVEV (reference sequence). V shed 2 bases and J 2 bases; nucleotides not matched to a gene: 5. In DNA, the CDR3 is TGTGCCAGCAGTTTAATGGGCGGGGGGCCCTACAATGAGCAGTTCTTC. This sequence encodes CASSLMGGGPYNEQFF.

This clonotype appeared a few times. The rearrangement links TRBV7-9 to TRBJ2-2; D remains unclear. V lost 11 bases and J 10 bases, leaving 17 bases between the germline ends. The CDR3 totals 12 residues. Germline V lookup: CDR1 SEHNR, CDR2 FQNEAQ (reference sequence). The CDR3, as DNA: TGTGCCGCGGCAATCTCGCTCGAGGAGCTGTTTTTT. Translating it yields CAAAISLEELFF.

As for this clonotype: Sequence at one end of the junction differs from germline and may be a read error. DNA of the CDR3: TGCAGCGTCTCAGGGGCCCTGAAAACTGAAGCTTTCTTT. Translation: CSVSGALKTEAFF. This chain links TRBV29-1 with TRBJ1-1; possible D gene TRBD1, 6 bases. The CDR3 is made up of 13 amino acids. Per the germline V gene, CDR1 is SQVTM and CDR2 is ANQGSEA.

This chain uses TRBV7-6 with TRBJ1-4; D unresolved. This CDR3 comprises 14 residues. Germline V gene data show CDR1 as SGHVS and CDR2 as FNYEAQ. V lost 1 base and J 8 bases, leaving 11 bases between the germline ends. CDR3 DNA: TGTGCCAGCAGCTTAGAGCCATACTCCGAAAAACTGTTTTTT. It yields the protein CASSLEPYSEKLFF.

This chain uses TRBV3-1 with TRBJ2-1; no clear D gene. This CDR3 region has 17 residues. Per germline, CDR1 LGHDT and CDR2 YNNKEL (reference sequence). The germline V and J ends were trimmed by 0 bases and 4 bases, with 16 bases remaining between them. DNA for the CDR3: TGTGCCAGCAGCCAAGATCTAGTGAGTGGGATTTACAATGAGCAGTTCTTC. As protein: CASSQDLVSGIYNEQFF.

This rearrangement joins TRBV4-2 to TRBJ1-1; a possible D gene is TRBD1 (5 bases). The CDR3 length is 14 residues. Trimming removed 3 bases at V and 1 base at J, with 9 bases between. Germline loops: CDR1 LGHNA, CDR2 YNFKEQ. CDR3 in amino acids: CASSHLDRNTEAFF. Written as DNA, the CDR3 is TGTGCCAGCAGCCACTTAGACAGGAACACTGAAGCTTTCTTT.

The chain has TRBV4-2 and TRBJ2-5; D is unclear. Germline lookup yields CDR1 LGHNA and CDR2 YNFKEQ. Trimming removed 0 bases at V and 3 bases at J, with 11 bases between. This CDR3 has 15 residues. The CDR3 DNA reads as TGTGCCAGCAGCCAAGATACGGCAGCAGAAGAGACCCAGTACTTC. The encoded protein is CASSQDTAAEETQYF.

This clonotype occurred a few times. CDR3 nucleotides: TGTGCCAGCAGTACTGACTCCTATGGCTACACCTTC. It yields the protein CASSTDSYGYTF. V is TRBV7-2 and J is TRBJ1-2; D gene uncertain. V lost 6 bases and J 4 bases, leaving 9 bases between the germline ends. The CDR3 is made up of 12 amino acids. Germline-derived CDR1 and CDR2 are SGHTA and FQGNSA.

The sample holds many counts of this clonotype. The V and J genes are TRBV4-3 and TRBJ2-1, with a possible D match to TRBD1 (6 bases). Germline loops: CDR1 LGHNA, CDR2 YSLEER. Trimming removed 0 bases at V and 7 bases at J, with 16 bases between. This CDR3 contains 16 residues. The CDR3 DNA is TGCGCCAGCAGCCAAGATAGGGCAGGGGTGGCGAATGAGCAGTTCTTC. Translation: CASSQDRAGVANEQFF.

There are a few counts of this clonotype. This rearrangement joins TRBV5-1 to TRBJ1-2; D is undetermined. This CDR3 region has 12 residues. The V gene's germline CDR1 is SGHRS and CDR2 YFSETQ. V lost 0 bases to trimming and J lost 8 bases, with 8 bases between them. Here the CDR3 DNA reads TGCGCCAGCAGCTTGGAAGGGAGCGGCTACACCTTC. Amino acid sequence: CASSLEGSGYTF.

V gene TRBV6-6 combines with J gene TRBJ2-5; D not certain. With 6 bases removed from V and 4 bases from J, the gap between germline ends came to 9 bases. Germline assignment: CDR1 MNHNY and CDR2 SVGAGI (reference sequence). The CDR3 has 12 amino acids. The CDR3 DNA sequence: TGTGCCAGCAGCCTCCAAACAGAGACCCAGTACTTC. Protein product: CASSLQTETQYF.

The chain employs TRBV20-1 and TRBJ1-2; D not certain. The CDR3 has 14 amino acids. V lost 4 bases and J lost 1, with 13 bases in between. The germline V gene has CDR1 DFQATT and CDR2 SNEGSKA (reference sequence). In DNA form, the CDR3 reads TGCAGTGCTACCGGGCCTCAGTTTAACTATGGCTACACCTTC. The encoded protein is CSATGPQFNYGYTF.

V usage is TRBV2 and J usage is TRBJ1-5; unclear D gene. Per germline, CDR1 SNHLY and CDR2 FYNNEI. The CDR3 loop spans 14 amino acids. The V and J ends lost 4 bases and 2 bases respectively, with 9 bases between them. The CDR3 coding sequence is TGTGCCAGCAGTGGGGTGGCAGGCAATCAGCCCCAGCATTTT. Amino acid sequence: CASSGVAGNQPQHF.

The rearrangement uses TRBV6-5 and TRBJ2-3; D might be TRBD1 (6 bases). Trimming cost V 0 bases and J 1 base, with 11 bases left between them. This CDR3 comprises 16 residues. Germline CDR1 reads MNHEY; CDR2 reads SVGAGI. The CDR3 here is CASSYSTPGGTDTQYF. For the CDR3, the DNA is TGTGCCAGCAGTTACTCGACTCCAGGGGGCACAGATACGCAGTATTTT.

This clonotype was counted once. The chain carries TRBV12-3 or TRBV12-4 and TRBJ1-6; D may be TRBD1 (6 bases). V gave up 2 bases and J gave up 9 bases, with 11 bases separating them. This CDR3 is 14 amino acids long. The CDR3 DNA reads as TGTGCCAGCAGTTTATTCACAGGGAGTTCACCCCTCCACTTT. Translation: CASSLFTGSSPLHF.

The chain is built from TRBV27 and TRBJ2-2; 7 bases match TRBD2. The germline CDR1 and CDR2 sequences are MNHEY and SMNVEV (reference sequence). The CDR3 length is 15 residues. J lost 5 bases, V lost 0 bases, and 3 bases had no gene match. The CDR3 region is CASSLSLGGTGELFF. CDR3 sequence (DNA): TGTGCCAGCAGTTTATCTCTGGGAGGGACCGGGGAGCTGTTTTTT.